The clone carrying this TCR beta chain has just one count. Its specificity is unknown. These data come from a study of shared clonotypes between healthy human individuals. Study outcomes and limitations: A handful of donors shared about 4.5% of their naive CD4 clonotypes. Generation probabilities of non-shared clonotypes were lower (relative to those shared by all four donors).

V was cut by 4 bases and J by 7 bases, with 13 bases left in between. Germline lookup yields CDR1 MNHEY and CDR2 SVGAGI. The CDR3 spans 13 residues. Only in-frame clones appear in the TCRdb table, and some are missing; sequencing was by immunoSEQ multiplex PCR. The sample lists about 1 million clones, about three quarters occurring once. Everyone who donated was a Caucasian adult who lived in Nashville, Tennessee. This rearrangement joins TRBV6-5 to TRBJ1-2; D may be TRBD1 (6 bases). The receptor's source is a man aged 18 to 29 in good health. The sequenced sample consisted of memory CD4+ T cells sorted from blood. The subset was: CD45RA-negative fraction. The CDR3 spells CASSSPSRGGYTF. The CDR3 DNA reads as TGTGCCAGCAGTTCCCCAAGCAGGGGTGGCTACACCTTC.